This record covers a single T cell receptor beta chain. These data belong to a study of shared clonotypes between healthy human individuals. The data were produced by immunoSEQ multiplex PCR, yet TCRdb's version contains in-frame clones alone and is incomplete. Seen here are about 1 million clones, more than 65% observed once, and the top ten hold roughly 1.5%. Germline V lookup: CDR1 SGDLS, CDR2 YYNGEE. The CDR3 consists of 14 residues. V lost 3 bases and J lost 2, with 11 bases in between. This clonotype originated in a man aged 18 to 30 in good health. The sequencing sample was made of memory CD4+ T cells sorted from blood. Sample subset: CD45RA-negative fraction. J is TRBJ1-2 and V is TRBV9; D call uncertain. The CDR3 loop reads CASSARGGNYGYTF. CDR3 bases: TGTGCCAGCAGCGCTCGGGGAGGGAACTATGGCTACACCTTC.